Shown below are 16 T cell receptor beta chains from a single sample sequenced in a study of T cell repertoires in cytomegalovirus infection. These TCRs are of unknown antigen specificity. TCRdb re-called the reads through MiXCR, storing one row per CDR3 protein. The table includes around 89,000 distinct CDR3 sequences, 25% to 30% detected once. The sample in question was CD8+ T cells from cultured PBMCs, obtained from culture after CMV antigen stimulation. These receptors all come from a human donor in good health (CMV status not recorded). Some clones in this sample may be carry-over from other donors' samples.

At least ten counts were recorded for this clonotype. The gene calls are TRBV9 and TRBJ1-2, with TRBD1 as a possible D gene (5 bases). V dropped 5 bases and J dropped 2 bases, with 13 bases sitting between them. The length of the CDR3 is 14 residues. Germline CDR1 and CDR2: SGDLS and YYNGEE. Here the CDR3 reads CASRGDRENYGYTF. The CDR3 DNA sequence: TGTGCCAGCAGAGGGGACCGAGAGAACTATGGCTACACCTTC.

This clonotype was observed at least ten times. The chain couples TRBV7-8 to TRBJ2-1, with 7 bases matching TRBD1. Germline assignment: CDR1 SGHVS and CDR2 FQNEAQ. J lost 1 base, V lost 5 bases, and 8 bases had no gene match. This CDR3 is 16 amino acids long. CDR3 sequence: CASSRFDRESYNEQFF. As DNA, the CDR3 is TGTGCCAGCAGCCGATTTGACAGGGAATCCTACAATGAGCAGTTCTTC.

This chain connects TRBV20-1 to TRBJ2-1, with TRBD2 matching over 13 bases. This CDR3 is built from 16 residues. Germline V gene data show CDR1 as DFQATT and CDR2 as SNEGSKA (reference sequence). V was pared by 5 bases and J by 9 bases, with 13 bases of the junction left unmatched. CDR3 region: CSAGRLAGGSIGEQFF. CDR3 in DNA: TGCAGTGCTGGAAGACTAGCGGGGGGCTCTATAGGTGAGCAGTTCTTC.

The chain links TRBV27 to TRBJ2-2; no reliable D call. CDR1 and CDR2 from the germline V gene are MNHEY and SMNVEV (reference sequence). The CDR3 totals 16 residues. Trimming removed 2 bases at V and 8 bases at J, with 18 bases between. The CDR3: CASSLGPILGSGELFF. CDR3 DNA sequence: TGTGCCAGCAGTTTAGGCCCCATTTTAGGGTCTGGGGAGCTGTTTTTT.

This clonotype was counted between two and nine times. V and J are TRBV20-1 and TRBJ1-2; TRBD1 is a possible D gene (5 bases). V dropped 3 bases and J dropped 3 bases, with 20 bases sitting between them. The CDR3 is 16 amino acids. Per germline, CDR1 DFQATT and CDR2 SNEGSKA (reference sequence). In nucleotides, the CDR3 is TGCAGTGCTAGCAATACTGGGACGCCGACGGACTATGGCTACACCTTC. Its translation is CSASNTGTPTDYGYTF.

The table lists this clonotype with a few counts. J is TRBJ1-2 and V is TRBV29-1; the D is unclear. There are 13 residues in the CDR3. Germline V gene sequence: CDR1 SQVTM, CDR2 ANQGSEA. Trimming removed 3 bases from V and 1 base from J, with 9 bases in between. CDR3 sequence reads: CSVDVGLNYGYTF. CDR3 nucleotides: TGCAGCGTTGATGTGGGCCTTAACTATGGCTACACCTTC. The full variable domain, rest sourced from reference TRBV29-1 and TRBJ1-2, is SAVISQKPSRDICQRGTSLTIQCQVDSQVTMMFWYRQQPGQSLTLIATANQGSEATYESGFVIDKFPISRPNLTFSTLTVSNMSPEDSSIYLCSVDVGLNYGYTFGSGTRLTVV.

The CDR3 nucleotides read TGTGCGTCCGCAGAGACAGGCGAGGGTCAGCCCCAGCATTTT. Encoded protein: CASAETGEGQPQHF. This chain uses TRBV15 with TRBJ1-5; D is perhaps TRBD1 (6 bases). The germline V gene encodes CDR1 LNHNV and CDR2 YYDKDF (reference sequence). The CDR3 extends over 14 amino acids.

The chain uses TRBV19 and TRBJ1-5; 9 bases are a match to TRBD1. The V gene's germline CDR1 is LNHDA and CDR2 SQIVND (reference sequence). V was clipped by 5 bases and J by 3 bases; unmatched bases: 5. CDR3 length: 15 residues. CDR3 loop: CASSPGTGNNQPQHF. Written as DNA, the CDR3 is TGTGCCAGTAGTCCCGGGACAGGGAACAATCAGCCCCAGCATTTT.

The chain joins TRBV2 to TRBJ2-7; D might be TRBD1 (5 bases). The germline V gene encodes CDR1 SNHLY and CDR2 FYNNEI. V lost 7 bases to trimming and J lost 4 bases, with 14 bases between them. CDR3 size: 13 residues. The CDR3 bases are TGTGCCAGCATAACTCGGACAAGTTACGAGCAGTACTTC. Translation: CASITRTSYEQYF. Looking up the rest from reference TRBV2 and TRBJ2-7 gives the full variable domain: EPEVTQTPSHQVTQMGQEVILRCVPISNHLYFYWYRQILGQKVEFLVSFYNNEISEKSEIFDDQFSVERPDGSNFTLKIRSTKLEDSAMYFCASITRTSYEQYFGPGTRLTVT.

This clonotype has a handful of counts. This rearrangement joins TRBV12-3 or TRBV12-4 to TRBJ1-1; D is unresolved. The CDR3 contains 14 residues. Trimming cost V 1 base and J 4 bases, with 10 bases left between them. The CDR3 protein is CASSLGRFFTEAFF. The CDR3 DNA sequence: TGTGCCAGCAGTTTAGGCAGGTTTTTCACTGAAGCTTTCTTT.

The chain is built from TRBV6-2 or TRBV6-3 and TRBJ2-7, with D unresolved. The germline V gene has CDR1 MNHEY and CDR2 SVGEGT. The CDR3 totals 13 residues. V shed 6 bases and J shed 4 bases, with 13 bases lying between them. The DNA of the CDR3 is TGTGCCAGCAGCTCCGGGTTACGGTACGAGCAGTACTTC. It yields the protein CASSSGLRYEQYF.

Many counts were recorded for this clonotype. CDR3 nucleotides: TGTGCCAGCAGCTTTTGGGGGAAATCTAACTATGGCTACACCTTC. Its translation: CASSFWGKSNYGYTF. The rearrangement links TRBV7-8 to TRBJ1-2; tentative D call: TRBD1 (5 bases). Between the trimmed V and J ends, which lost 3 bases and 0 bases, there was a span of 11 bases. The germline V gene has CDR1 SGHVS and CDR2 FQNEAQ. The CDR3 covers 15 residues.

This clonotype was counted only a few times. The V gene is TRBV6-5, the J gene TRBJ2-2; D is unclear. Trimming took 4 bases from V and 5 from J, leaving 17 bases between them. The germline V gene has CDR1 MNHEY and CDR2 SVGAGI. The CDR3 loop spans 16 amino acids. The CDR3 DNA follows: TGTGCCAGCAGTTCTCCACCCGTCCTCGGTACCGGGGAGCTGTTTTTT. The encoded protein is CASSSPPVLGTGELFF.

The V and J genes are TRBV27 and TRBJ1-5; perhaps TRBD1 as D (5 bases). Germline V gene data show CDR1 as MNHEY and CDR2 as SMNVEV (reference sequence). V lost 6 bases and J 6 bases, leaving 18 bases between the germline ends. This CDR3 has 15 residues. In DNA, the CDR3 is TGTGCCAGCAGCCCGGTTAGGGGCTATAGTCAGCCCCAGCATTTT. This gives the protein CASSPVRGYSQPQHF.

This clonotype was found once. This chain links TRBV28 with TRBJ2-1; either TRBD1 or TRBD2 may fit D (5 bases each). CDR1 and CDR2 (germline): MDHEN, SYDVKM. The CDR3 extends over 16 amino acids. V dropped 5 bases and J dropped 2 bases, with 16 bases sitting between them. CDR3 sequence: CASSPYGTFTYNEQFF. CDR3 nucleotides: TGTGCCAGCAGTCCATACGGGACCTTTACCTACAATGAGCAGTTCTTC.

This clonotype was found a few times. The chain couples TRBV6-5 to TRBJ2-5; either TRBD1 or TRBD2 may fit D (6 bases each). Germline values: CDR1 MNHEY, CDR2 SVGAGI. V lost 0 bases and J 5 bases, leaving 13 bases between the germline ends. This CDR3 has 15 residues. Here the CDR3 reads CASSYSGLGGETQYF. The CDR3 nucleotides read TGTGCCAGCAGTTACTCGGGCCTAGGGGGGGAGACCCAGTACTTC.